This T cell receptor beta chain came from a study of Ad26.COV2.S vaccination and SARS-CoV-2 variants. The wider study: Each vaccinee took Ad26.COV2.S intramuscularly, once or twice 56 days apart. Overall study results and limits: TCR breadth and depth estimates may have understated total T cell responses. Spike-specific TCR breadth was greater after Ad26.COV2.S than placebo.

The table lists this clone with a count of one. The antigen is unknown. The treatment denotes: roughly 20 received Ad26.COV2.S at low or high dose, single or two shots; about 5 received placebo; per-sample allocation not given. Material that was analyzed had been drawn on day 63 after the first vaccine or placebo injection. This Boston cohort included adults aged 18-55 years. Germline CDR1 SGHNT, CDR2 YYREEE (reference sequence). The CDR3 is made up of 13 amino acids. Trimming removed 5 bases at V and 12 bases at J, with 20 bases between. The method was immunoSEQ multiplex PCR; TCRdb's version includes in-frame clones alone and lacks a portion of them. The table shows some 500,000 clones, with about 91% occurring only once.

This rearrangement joins TRBV5-4 to TRBJ1-2; TRBD1 is a possible D gene (5 bases). The source is a person aged 18-65 years who received the Ad26.COV2.S COVID-19 vaccine or a placebo. Sample: peripheral blood, taken in a trial of Ad26.COV2.S vaccine versus placebo. DNA of the CDR3: TGTGCCAGCAGGCATGCGGACAACCAGGGCCACACCTTC. Amino acids: CASRHADNQGHTF. Using reference TRBV5-4 and TRBJ1-2 for the parts outside the CDR3, the full variable domain is ETGVTQSPTHLIKTRGQQVTLRCSSQSGHNTVSWYQQALGQGPQFIFQYYREEENGRGNFPPRFSGLQFPNYSSELNVNALELDDSALYLCASRHADNQGHTFGSGTRLTVV.